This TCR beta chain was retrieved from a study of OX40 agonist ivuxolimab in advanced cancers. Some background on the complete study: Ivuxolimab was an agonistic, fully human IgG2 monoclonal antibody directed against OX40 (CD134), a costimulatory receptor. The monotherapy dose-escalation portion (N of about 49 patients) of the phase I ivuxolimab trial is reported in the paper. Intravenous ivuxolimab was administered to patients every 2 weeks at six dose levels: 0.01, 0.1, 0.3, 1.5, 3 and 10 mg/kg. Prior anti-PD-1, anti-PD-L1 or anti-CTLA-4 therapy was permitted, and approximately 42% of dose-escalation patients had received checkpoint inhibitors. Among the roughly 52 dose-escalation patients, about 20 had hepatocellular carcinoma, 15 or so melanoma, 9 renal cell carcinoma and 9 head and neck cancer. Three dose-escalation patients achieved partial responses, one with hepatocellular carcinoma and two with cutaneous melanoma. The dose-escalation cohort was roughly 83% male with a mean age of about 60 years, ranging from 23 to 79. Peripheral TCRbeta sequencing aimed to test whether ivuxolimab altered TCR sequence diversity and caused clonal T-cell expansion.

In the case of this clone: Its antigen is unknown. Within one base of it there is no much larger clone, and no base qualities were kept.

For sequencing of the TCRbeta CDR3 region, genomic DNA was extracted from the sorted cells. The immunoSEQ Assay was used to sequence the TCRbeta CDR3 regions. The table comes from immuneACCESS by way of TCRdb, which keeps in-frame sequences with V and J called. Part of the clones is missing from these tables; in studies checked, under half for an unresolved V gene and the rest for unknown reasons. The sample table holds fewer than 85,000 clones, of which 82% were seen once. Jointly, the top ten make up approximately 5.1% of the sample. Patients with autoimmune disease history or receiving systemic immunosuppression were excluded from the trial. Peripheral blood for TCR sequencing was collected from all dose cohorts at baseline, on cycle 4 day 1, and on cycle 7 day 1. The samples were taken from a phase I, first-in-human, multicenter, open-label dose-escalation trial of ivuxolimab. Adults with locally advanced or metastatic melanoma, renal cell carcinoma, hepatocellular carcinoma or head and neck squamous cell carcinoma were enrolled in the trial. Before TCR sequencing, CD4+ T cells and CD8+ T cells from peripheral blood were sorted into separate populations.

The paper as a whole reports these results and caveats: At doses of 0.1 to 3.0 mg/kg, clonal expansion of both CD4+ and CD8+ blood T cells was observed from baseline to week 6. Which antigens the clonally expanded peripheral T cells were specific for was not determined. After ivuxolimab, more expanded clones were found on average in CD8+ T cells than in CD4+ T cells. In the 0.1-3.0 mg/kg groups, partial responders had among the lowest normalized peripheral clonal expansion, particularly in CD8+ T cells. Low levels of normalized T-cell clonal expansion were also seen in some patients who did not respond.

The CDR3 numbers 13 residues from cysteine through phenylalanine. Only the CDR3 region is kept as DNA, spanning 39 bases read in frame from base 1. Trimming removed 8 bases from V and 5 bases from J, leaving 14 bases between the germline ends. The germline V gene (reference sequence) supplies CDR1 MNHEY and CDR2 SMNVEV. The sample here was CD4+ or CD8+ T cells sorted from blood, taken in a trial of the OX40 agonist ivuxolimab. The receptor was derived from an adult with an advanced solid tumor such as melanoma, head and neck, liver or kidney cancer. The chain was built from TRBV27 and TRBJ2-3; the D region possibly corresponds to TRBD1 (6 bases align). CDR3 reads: CASAEAGEDTQYF. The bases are TGTGCCAGCGCTGAAGCAGGGGAAGATACGCAGTATTTT.